Below, 27 T cell receptor beta chains from the same sample are listed, as sequenced in a study of blood T cell repertoires in COVID-19. The method was immunoSEQ multiplex PCR; TCRdb's version includes in-frame clones alone and lacks a portion of them. The sample consists of around 220,000 clones, approximately 80% of them appearing once. The material sequenced was PBMCs or T cells enriched from blood (not recorded which). Every receptor here comes from a woman aged 40 to 55 with acute COVID-19.

The V gene is TRBV3-1 (or the pseudogene TRBV3-2), the J gene TRBJ2-1; TRBD2 matches 11 bases. The germline CDR1 and CDR2 sequences are LGHDT and YNNKEL (reference sequence). V was pared by 1 base and J by 8 bases, with 13 bases of the junction left unmatched. There are 18 residues in the CDR3. CDR3 residues: CASSQVTGTSGFNHEQFF. The CDR3 nucleotides are TGTGCCAGCAGCCAAGTTACTGGGACTAGCGGATTTAATCATGAGCAGTTCTTC.

The table lists this clone with a count of one. This sequence joins TRBV7-9 and TRBJ2-3, with D perhaps TRBD2 (5 bases). In germline, CDR1 is SEHNR, CDR2 FQNEAQ (reference sequence). The CDR3 consists of 13 residues. Between the trimmed V and J ends, which lost 2 bases and 4 bases, there was a span of 7 bases. This CDR3 reads CASSLRLSDTQYF. The CDR3 nucleotides are TGTGCCAGCAGCTTAAGACTATCAGATACGCAGTATTTT. The full variable domain, rest sourced from reference TRBV7-9 and TRBJ2-3, is DTGVSQNPRHKITKRGQNVTFRCDPISEHNRLYWYRQTLGQGPEFLTYFQNEAQLEKSRLLSDRFSAERPKGSFSTLEIQRTEQGDSAMYLCASSLRLSDTQYFGPGTRLTVL.

This clone came up a few times. The chain has TRBV3-1 (or the pseudogene TRBV3-2) and TRBJ1-6; D possibly corresponds to TRBD1 (6 bases). This CDR3 contains 17 residues. Germline V gene sequence: CDR1 LGHDT, CDR2 YNNKEL (reference sequence). Trimming stripped 1 base from V and 6 bases from J, with 16 bases between. CDR3 region: CASSQGFVGAVNSPLHF. CDR3 coding DNA: TGTGCCAGCAGCCAAGGGTTCGTGGGGGCGGTTAATTCACCCCTCCACTTT.

V usage is TRBV7-9 and J usage is TRBJ1-1; D perhaps matches TRBD1 (5 bases). Germline V CDR1 and CDR2: SEHNR, FQNEAQ (reference sequence). CDR3 length equals 13 residues. V lost 7 bases and J lost 5, with 14 bases in between. This CDR3 is CASMGGWMTEAFF. The CDR3 nucleotides read TGTGCCAGCATGGGGGGGTGGATGACTGAAGCTTTCTTT.

The chain links TRBV10-3 to TRBJ1-5; the D gene is possibly TRBD1 (5 bases). V lost 10 bases to trimming and J lost 4 bases, with 11 bases between them. Germline assignment: CDR1 ENHRY and CDR2 SYGVKD. This CDR3 region has 12 residues. The CDR3 coding sequence is TGTGCCACCCAGGGTGAGAATCAGCCCCAGCATTTT. This codes for CATQGENQPQHF.

The chain recombines TRBV5-1 with TRBJ2-5; 9 nucleotides match TRBD2. This CDR3 contains 15 residues. The V segment lost 3 bases and the J segment 2 bases; nucleotides outside the gene matches: 5. In germline, CDR1 is SGHRS, CDR2 YFSETQ. CDR3 residues: CASSSRLAVQETQYF. The CDR3 DNA reads as TGCGCCAGCAGCTCTCGACTAGCGGTTCAAGAGACCCAGTACTTC.

The chain uses TRBV28 and TRBJ1-2; the match to TRBD1 covers 10 bases. This CDR3 comprises 13 residues. Germline CDR1 is MDHEN and CDR2 is SYDVKM. V lost 10 bases and J lost 8; bases outside the gene matches: 10. This CDR3 is CATPGQGNGGYTF. The CDR3 DNA reads as TGTGCCACCCCGGGACAGGGGAACGGCGGCTACACCTTC.

The chain links TRBV11-2 to TRBJ2-2; TRBD1 might be the D (7 bases). From germline, CDR1 is SGHAT and CDR2 FQNNGV. There are 15 residues in the CDR3. The V gene lost 5 bases and the J gene lost 5 bases, with 15 bases spanning the gap. CDR3 in DNA: TGTGCCAGCAGCCCACGGACAGGAGGGACCGGGGAGCTGTTTTTT. Translating it yields CASSPRTGGTGELFF. The complete variable domain, with remaining parts taken from reference TRBV11-2 and TRBJ2-2, reads EAGVAQSPRYKIIEKRQSVAFWCNPISGHATLYWYQQILGQGPKLLIQFQNNGVVDDSQLPKDRFSAERLKGVDSTLKIQPAKLEDSAVYLCASSPRTGGTGELFFGEGSRLTVL.

This chain uses TRBV28 with TRBJ1-5; weak D call: TRBD1 (6 bases). Trimming shortened V by 7 bases and J by 2 bases, and 21 bases separated the two germline ends. In germline, CDR1 is MDHEN, CDR2 SYDVKM. CDR3 length equals 17 residues. The chain's CDR3 is CASTQYGGRRGNQPQHF. The CDR3, as DNA: TGTGCCAGCACCCAGTATGGGGGCCGAAGAGGCAATCAGCCCCAGCATTTT.

This clone was picked up one time. V usage is TRBV7-2 and J usage is TRBJ2-5; 10 bases are a match to TRBD2. There are 15 residues in the CDR3. Germline CDR1 reads SGHTA; CDR2 reads FQGNSA. Trimming cost V 4 bases and J 6 bases; bases outside gene matches: 8. In DNA, the CDR3 is TGTGCCAGCAGCTCAGTTGTAGCGGGGGGCCAGACCCAGTACTTC. This sequence encodes CASSSVVAGGQTQYF.

The CDR3 region has the DNA TGTGCCAGCAGCCTAGGACAGGGAAGGGTCCGGGGGGCCCAGTACTTC. Translating gives CASSLGQGRVRGAQYF. V gene TRBV28 combines with J gene TRBJ2-5, with D maybe TRBD1 (8 bases). Germline CDR1 is MDHEN and CDR2 is SYDVKM. The CDR3 covers 16 residues. Trimming shortened V by 6 bases and J by 9 bases, and 26 bases separated the two germline ends. Using reference TRBV28 and TRBJ2-5 for the parts outside the CDR3, the full variable domain is DVKVTQSSRYLVKRTGEKVFLECVQDMDHENMFWYRQDPGLGLRLIYFSYDVKMKEKGDIPEGYSVSREKKERFSLILESASTNQTSMYLCASSLGQGRVRGAQYFGPGTRLLVL.

The chain combines TRBV28 with TRBJ2-7; 12 positions agree with TRBD1. The V and J ends lost 6 bases and 3 bases, in that order; junction bases with no gene match: 3. The germline CDR1 and CDR2 sequences are MDHEN and SYDVKM. The CDR3 length is 14 residues. Written as DNA, the CDR3 is TGTGCCAGCAGGGGGACAGGGGGCGTCTACGAGCAGTACTTC. It is translated as CASRGTGGVYEQYF.

The chain employs TRBV3-1 (or the pseudogene TRBV3-2) and TRBJ2-5; D gene ambiguous. Per the germline V gene, CDR1 is LGHDT and CDR2 is YNNKEL (reference sequence). The CDR3 consists of 14 residues. Trimming took off 2 bases at V and 2 bases at J, with 9 bases between the two ends. The CDR3 region is CASSQLNRQETQYF. The DNA of the CDR3 is TGTGCCAGCAGCCAACTAAACAGACAAGAGACCCAGTACTTC.

The chain carries TRBV2 and TRBJ2-3, with D possibly being TRBD1 (5 bases). Germline values: CDR1 SNHLY, CDR2 FYNNEI. The CDR3 covers 16 residues. Trimming pared 1 base from V and 2 bases from J, leaving 13 bases between. The CDR3 loop is CASSEEGRVATDTQYF. CDR3 in DNA: TGTGCCAGCAGTGAAGAGGGCAGGGTGGCCACAGATACGCAGTATTTT.

The J gene is TRBJ1-1, the V gene TRBV19; 8 nucleotides align to TRBD1. This CDR3 is 14 amino acids long. Per the germline V gene, CDR1 is LNHDA and CDR2 is SQIVND (reference sequence). V was pared by 9 bases and J by 1 base, with 7 bases of the junction left unmatched. CDR3 bases: TGTGCCAGCAGGACAGGGAGGGGGAACACTGAAGCTTTCTTT. The encoded protein is CASRTGRGNTEAFF.

The chain joins TRBV6-2 or TRBV6-3 to TRBJ2-2, with D maybe TRBD1 (7 bases). The germline V gene encodes CDR1 MNHEY and CDR2 SVGEGT. The V end lost 0 bases, the J end lost 3 bases, and 20 bases lay between the germline ends. The CDR3 has 19 residues. CDR3 loop: CASSYSLNRGGDDTGELFF. The CDR3 region has the DNA TGTGCCAGCAGTTACTCCCTCAACAGGGGCGGGGACGACACCGGGGAGCTGTTTTTT.

The chain uses TRBV5-1 and TRBJ1-1; a possible D gene is TRBD1 (5 bases). The CDR3 runs to 16 residues. Looked up from germline, CDR1 is SGHRS and CDR2 is YFSETQ. Deletions cut 4 bases from V and 3 bases from J, with 19 bases between. CDR3 amino acids: CASSPDSPARDTEAFF. The CDR3 DNA reads as TGCGCCAGCAGCCCTGACAGCCCGGCTAGGGACACTGAAGCTTTCTTT.

The gene calls are TRBV5-6 and TRBJ2-3; 7 bases match TRBD1. Trimming cost V 4 bases and J 0 bases; bases outside gene matches: 8. Germline values: CDR1 SGHDT, CDR2 YYEEEE. The CDR3 runs 16 residues. Here the CDR3 DNA reads TGTGCCAGCAGCGATGGGACAGCCGTAAGCACAGATACGCAGTATTTT. Translating gives CASSDGTAVSTDTQYF. The complete variable domain, with remaining parts taken from reference TRBV5-6 and TRBJ2-3, reads DAGVTQSPTHLIKTRGQQVTLRCSPKSGHDTVSWYQQALGQGPQFIFQYYEEEERQRGNFPDRFSGHQFPNYSSELNVNALLLGDSALYLCASSDGTAVSTDTQYFGPGTRLTVL.

The chain links TRBV6-1 to TRBJ2-3; 9 bases map to TRBD2. The V gene's germline CDR1 is MNHNS and CDR2 SASEGT. The CDR3 length is 16 residues. The V segment lost 3 bases and the J segment 1 base; nucleotides outside the gene matches: 5. CDR3 in amino acids: CASSEIIAGGTDTQYF. The CDR3, as DNA: TGTGCCAGCAGTGAGATTATAGCGGGGGGCACAGATACGCAGTATTTT.

The chain links TRBV5-4 to TRBJ2-3; D might be TRBD2 (6 bases). This CDR3 is 15 amino acids long. Trimming stripped 4 bases from V and 0 bases from J, with 12 bases between. CDR1 SGHNT and CDR2 YYREEE come from the germline V gene (reference sequence). In nucleotides, the CDR3 is TGTGCCAGCAGCCGGGGACTCGAGAGCACAGATACGCAGTATTTT. Protein: CASSRGLESTDTQYF.

The V and J genes are TRBV29-1 and TRBJ2-2, with 12 bases that match TRBD1. Losses at the gene ends were 3 bases for V and 0 bases for J; bases not matched to a gene: 2. The CDR3 is 16 residues long. Germline assignment: CDR1 SQVTM and CDR2 ANQGSEA. The CDR3 here is CSVDGDRGPNTGELFF. CDR3 coding DNA: TGCAGCGTTGATGGGGACAGGGGGCCGAACACCGGGGAGCTGTTTTTT.

This chain uses TRBV6-5 with TRBJ1-6; TRBD1 matches at 9 bases. CDR1 is MNHEY, CDR2 SVGAGI, per germline. The CDR3 runs to 15 residues. The CDR3 sequence is CGLRTGAGVRSPLHF. The CDR3 nucleotides read TGTGGCTTACGGACAGGGGCTGGGGTCCGGTCACCCCTCCACTTT.

The rearrangement joins TRBV28 to TRBJ2-1; 9 bases agree with TRBD2. Germline V lookup: CDR1 MDHEN, CDR2 SYDVKM. With 9 bases clipped from V and 0 bases from J, the junction kept 3 bases outside the gene matches. This CDR3 has 14 residues. The CDR3 here is CASKAGGSYNEQFF. Written as DNA, the CDR3 is TGTGCCAGTAAAGCGGGAGGCTCCTACAATGAGCAGTTCTTC.

The chain carries TRBV13 and TRBJ2-2, with 12 nucleotides matching TRBD2. CDR3 size: 19 residues. Trimming removed 3 bases from V and 2 bases from J; junction bases left unmatched: 10. Germline V CDR1 and CDR2: PRHDT, FYEKMQ (reference sequence). In DNA form, the CDR3 reads TGTGCCAGCAGCTTCATAAAACTAGCGGGGGGACTAAACACCGGGGAGCTGTTTTTT. The encoded protein is CASSFIKLAGGLNTGELFF.

The table lists this clone with a few counts. The chain combines TRBV15 with TRBJ1-2, with a possible D match to TRBD1 (6 bases). The V end was cut by 0 bases, the J end by 8 bases, with 13 bases between. The CDR3 has 14 residues. Germline V CDR1 and CDR2: LNHNV, YYDKDF (reference sequence). The CDR3 DNA reads as TGTGCCACCAGCAGAGAACGGACGCAGGGGGGCTACACCTTC. It codes for CATSRERTQGGYTF.

The CDR3 spells CASSLTGPAYEQYF. CDR3 coding DNA: TGTGCCAGCAGCTTGACAGGTCCAGCCTACGAGCAGTACTTC. This chain links TRBV7-6 with TRBJ2-7; a possible D gene is TRBD1 (6 bases). The V gene lost 3 bases and the J gene lost 2 bases, with 11 bases spanning the gap. The CDR3 has 14 residues. The germline V gene has CDR1 SGHVS and CDR2 FNYEAQ.

V usage is TRBV4-1 and J usage is TRBJ2-7, with 7 bases lining up with TRBD1. V dropped 5 bases and J dropped 0; count of bases not matched to a gene: 13. CDR3 length equals 17 residues. Germline lookup yields CDR1 MGHRA and CDR2 YSYEKL. CDR3 sequence: CASSSLPGQPSSYEQYF. In DNA, the CDR3 is TGCGCCAGCAGCTCACTTCCGGGACAGCCCAGCTCCTACGAGCAGTACTTC.